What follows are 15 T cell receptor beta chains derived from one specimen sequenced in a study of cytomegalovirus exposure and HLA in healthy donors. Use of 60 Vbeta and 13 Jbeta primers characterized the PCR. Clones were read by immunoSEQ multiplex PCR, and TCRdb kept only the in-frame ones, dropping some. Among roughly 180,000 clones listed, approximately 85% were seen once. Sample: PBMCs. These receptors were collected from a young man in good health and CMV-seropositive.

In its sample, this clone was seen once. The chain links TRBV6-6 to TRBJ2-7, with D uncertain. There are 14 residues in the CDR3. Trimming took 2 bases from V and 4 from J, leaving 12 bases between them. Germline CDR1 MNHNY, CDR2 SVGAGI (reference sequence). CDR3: CASSYVRSRYEQYF. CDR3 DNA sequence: TGTGCCAGCAGTTACGTGAGGAGTCGGTACGAGCAGTACTTC.

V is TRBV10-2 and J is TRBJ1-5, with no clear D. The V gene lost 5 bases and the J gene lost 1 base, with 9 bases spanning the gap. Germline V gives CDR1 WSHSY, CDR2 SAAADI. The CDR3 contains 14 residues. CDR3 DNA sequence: TGCGCCAGCAGTTTAGGAGGGAGCAATCAGCCCCAGCATTTT. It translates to CASSLGGSNQPQHF.

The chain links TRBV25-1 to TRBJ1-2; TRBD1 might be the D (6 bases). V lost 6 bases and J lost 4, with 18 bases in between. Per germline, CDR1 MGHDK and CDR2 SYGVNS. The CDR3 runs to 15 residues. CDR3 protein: CASRDSTIYLYGYTF. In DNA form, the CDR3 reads TGTGCCAGCAGGGACAGCACTATTTACCTCTATGGCTACACCTTC.

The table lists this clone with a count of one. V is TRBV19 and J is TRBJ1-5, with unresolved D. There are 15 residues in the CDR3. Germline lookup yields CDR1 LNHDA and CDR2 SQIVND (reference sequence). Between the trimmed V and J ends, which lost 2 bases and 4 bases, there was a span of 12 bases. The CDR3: CASSITVTENQPQHF. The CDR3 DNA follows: TGTGCCAGTAGTATAACGGTAACAGAGAATCAGCCCCAGCATTTT.

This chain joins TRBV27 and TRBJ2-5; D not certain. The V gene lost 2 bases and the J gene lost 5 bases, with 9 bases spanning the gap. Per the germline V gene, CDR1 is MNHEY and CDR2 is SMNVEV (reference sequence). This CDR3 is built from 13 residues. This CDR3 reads CASSLSTGETQYF. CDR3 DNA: TGTGCCAGCAGTTTAAGTACCGGGGAGACCCAGTACTTC.

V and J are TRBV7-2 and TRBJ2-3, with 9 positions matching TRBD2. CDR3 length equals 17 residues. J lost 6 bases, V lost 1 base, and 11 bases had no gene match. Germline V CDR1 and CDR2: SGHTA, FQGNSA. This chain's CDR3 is CASSLGARRGGLDTQYF. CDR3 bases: TGTGCCAGCAGCTTAGGGGCTCGGCGGGGGGGCCTCGATACGCAGTATTTT.

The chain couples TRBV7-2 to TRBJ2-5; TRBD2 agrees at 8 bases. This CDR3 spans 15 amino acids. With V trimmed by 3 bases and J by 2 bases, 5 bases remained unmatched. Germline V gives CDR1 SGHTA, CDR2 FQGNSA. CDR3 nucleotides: TGTGCCAGCAGCTTTAGCGGGACACTGCAAGAGACCCAGTACTTC. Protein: CASSFSGTLQETQYF.

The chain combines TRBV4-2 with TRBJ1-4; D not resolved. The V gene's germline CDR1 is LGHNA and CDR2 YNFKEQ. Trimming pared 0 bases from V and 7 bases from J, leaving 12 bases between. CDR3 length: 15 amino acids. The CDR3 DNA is TGTGCCAGCAGCCAAGATATAACAGCGGGTGAAAAACTGTTTTTT. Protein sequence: CASSQDITAGEKLFF.

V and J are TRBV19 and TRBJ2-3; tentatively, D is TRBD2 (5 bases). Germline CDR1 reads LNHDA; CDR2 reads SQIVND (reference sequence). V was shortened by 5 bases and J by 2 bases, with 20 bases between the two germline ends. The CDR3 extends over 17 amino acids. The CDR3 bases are TGTGCCAGTAGTTTGATCGGTGGGGAGCCCGTCACAGATACGCAGTATTTT. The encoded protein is CASSLIGGEPVTDTQYF.

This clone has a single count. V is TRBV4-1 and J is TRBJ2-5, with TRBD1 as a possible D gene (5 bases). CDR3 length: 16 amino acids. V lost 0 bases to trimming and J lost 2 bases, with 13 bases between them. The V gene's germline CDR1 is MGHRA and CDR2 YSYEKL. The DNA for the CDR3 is TGCGCCAGCAGCCAAGAAGGTCAGGGCAGTCAAGAGACCCAGTACTTC. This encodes CASSQEGQGSQETQYF.

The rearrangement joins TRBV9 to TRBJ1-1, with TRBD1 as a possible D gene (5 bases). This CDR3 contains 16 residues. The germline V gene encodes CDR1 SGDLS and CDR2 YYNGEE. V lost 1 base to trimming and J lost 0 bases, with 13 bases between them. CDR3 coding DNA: TGTGCCAGCAGCGTATATTCAGGGCCGATGAACACTGAAGCTTTCTTT. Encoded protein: CASSVYSGPMNTEAFF.

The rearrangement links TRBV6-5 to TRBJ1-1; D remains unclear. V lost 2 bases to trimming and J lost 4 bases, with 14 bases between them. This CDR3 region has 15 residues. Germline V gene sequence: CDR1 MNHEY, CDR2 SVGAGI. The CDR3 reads CASSYRWAGGTEAFF. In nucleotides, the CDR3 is TGTGCCAGCAGTTACCGGTGGGCCGGAGGCACTGAAGCTTTCTTT.

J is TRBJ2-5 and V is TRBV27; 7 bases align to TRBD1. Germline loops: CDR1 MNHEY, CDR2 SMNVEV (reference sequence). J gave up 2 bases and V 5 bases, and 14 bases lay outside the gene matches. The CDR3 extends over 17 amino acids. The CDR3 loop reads CASSPYAIGTEQETQYF. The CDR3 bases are TGTGCCAGCAGTCCATACGCCATCGGGACAGAGCAAGAGACCCAGTACTTC.

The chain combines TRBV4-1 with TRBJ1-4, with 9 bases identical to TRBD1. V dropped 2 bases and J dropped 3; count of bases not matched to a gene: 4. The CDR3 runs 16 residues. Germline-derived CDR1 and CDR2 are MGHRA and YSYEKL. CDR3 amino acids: CASSQTGGRANEKLFF. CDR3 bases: TGCGCCAGCAGCCAAACAGGGGGCAGAGCTAATGAAAAACTGTTTTTT.

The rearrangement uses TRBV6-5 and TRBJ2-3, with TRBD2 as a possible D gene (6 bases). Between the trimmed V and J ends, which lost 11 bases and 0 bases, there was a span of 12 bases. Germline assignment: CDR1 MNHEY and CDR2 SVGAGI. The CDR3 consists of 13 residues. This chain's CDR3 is CAAMGTSTDTQYF. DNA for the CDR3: TGTGCCGCGATGGGGACTAGCACAGATACGCAGTATTTT.